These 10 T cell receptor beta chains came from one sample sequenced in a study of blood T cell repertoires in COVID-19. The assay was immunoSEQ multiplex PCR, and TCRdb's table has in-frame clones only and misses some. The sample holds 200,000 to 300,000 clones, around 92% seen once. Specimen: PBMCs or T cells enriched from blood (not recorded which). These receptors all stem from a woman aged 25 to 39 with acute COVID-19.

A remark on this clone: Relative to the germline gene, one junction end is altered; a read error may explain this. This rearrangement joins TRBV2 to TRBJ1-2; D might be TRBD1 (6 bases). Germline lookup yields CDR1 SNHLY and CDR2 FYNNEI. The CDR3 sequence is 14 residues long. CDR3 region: CASSEITVGGARAF. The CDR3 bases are TGTGCCAGCAGTGAAATTACGGTTGGGGGGGCTCGGGCCTTC. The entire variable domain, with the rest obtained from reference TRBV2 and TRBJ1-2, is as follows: EPEVTQTPSHQVTQMGQEVILRCVPISNHLYFYWYRQILGQKVEFLVSFYNNEISEKSEIFDDQFSVERPDGSNFTLKIRSTKLEDSAMYFCASSEITVGGARAFGSGTRLTVV.

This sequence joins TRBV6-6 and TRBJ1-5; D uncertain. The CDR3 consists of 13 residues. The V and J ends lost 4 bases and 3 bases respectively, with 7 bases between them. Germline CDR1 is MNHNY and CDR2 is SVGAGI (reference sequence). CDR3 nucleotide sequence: TGTGCCAGCAGTTTGTATTACAATCAGCCCCAGCATTTT. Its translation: CASSLYYNQPQHF.

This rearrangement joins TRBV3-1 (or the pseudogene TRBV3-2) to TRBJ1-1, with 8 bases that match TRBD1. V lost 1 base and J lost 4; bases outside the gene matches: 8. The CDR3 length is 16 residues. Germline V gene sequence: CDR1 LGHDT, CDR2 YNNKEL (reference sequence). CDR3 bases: TGTGCCAGCAGCCAAGGGCCGACAGGGGATGGCACTGAAGCTTTCTTT. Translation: CASSQGPTGDGTEAFF.

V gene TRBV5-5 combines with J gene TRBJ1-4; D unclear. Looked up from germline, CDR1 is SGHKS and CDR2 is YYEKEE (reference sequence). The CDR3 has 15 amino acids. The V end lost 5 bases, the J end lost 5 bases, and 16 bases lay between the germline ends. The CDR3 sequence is CASRTRIHLNEKLFF. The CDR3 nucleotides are TGTGCCAGCAGGACGAGGATACACCTAAATGAAAAACTGTTTTTT.

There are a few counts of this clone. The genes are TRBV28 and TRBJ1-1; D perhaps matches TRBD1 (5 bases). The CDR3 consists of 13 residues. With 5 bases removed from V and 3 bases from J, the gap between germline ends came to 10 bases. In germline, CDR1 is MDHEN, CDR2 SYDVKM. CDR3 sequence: CASSGGTHTEAFF. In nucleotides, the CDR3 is TGTGCCAGCAGTGGCGGGACCCACACTGAAGCTTTCTTT. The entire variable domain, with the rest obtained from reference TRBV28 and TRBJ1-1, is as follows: DVKVTQSSRYLVKRTGEKVFLECVQDMDHENMFWYRQDPGLGLRLIYFSYDVKMKEKGDIPEGYSVSREKKERFSLILESASTNQTSMYLCASSGGTHTEAFFGQGTRLTVV.

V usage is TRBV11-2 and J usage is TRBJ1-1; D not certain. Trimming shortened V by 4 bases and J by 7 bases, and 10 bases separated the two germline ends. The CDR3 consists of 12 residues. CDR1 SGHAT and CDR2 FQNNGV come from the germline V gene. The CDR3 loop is CASSSGVIEAFF. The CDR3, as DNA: TGTGCCAGCAGCTCTGGAGTGATTGAAGCTTTCTTT.

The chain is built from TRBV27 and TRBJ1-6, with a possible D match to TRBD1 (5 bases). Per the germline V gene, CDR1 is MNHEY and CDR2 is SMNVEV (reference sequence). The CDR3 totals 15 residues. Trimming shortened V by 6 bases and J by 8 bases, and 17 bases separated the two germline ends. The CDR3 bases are TGTGCCAGCAGACCAGTCGGGGGGACGGATTCACCCCTCCACTTT. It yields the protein CASRPVGGTDSPLHF.

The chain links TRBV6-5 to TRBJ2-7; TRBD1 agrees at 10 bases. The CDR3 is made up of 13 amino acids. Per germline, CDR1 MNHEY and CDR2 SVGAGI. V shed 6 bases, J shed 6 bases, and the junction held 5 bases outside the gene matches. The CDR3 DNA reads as TGTGCCAGCAGGCCGAGGACAGGGGGCGAGCAGTACTTC. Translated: CASRPRTGGEQYF.

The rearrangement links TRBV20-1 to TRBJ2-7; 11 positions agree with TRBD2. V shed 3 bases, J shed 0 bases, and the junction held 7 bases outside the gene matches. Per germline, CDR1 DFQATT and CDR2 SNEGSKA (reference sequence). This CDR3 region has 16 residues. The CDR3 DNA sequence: TGCAGTGCTAGTCGGCTAGCGGGGGGTCCCTCCTACGAGCAGTACTTC. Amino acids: CSASRLAGGPSYEQYF.

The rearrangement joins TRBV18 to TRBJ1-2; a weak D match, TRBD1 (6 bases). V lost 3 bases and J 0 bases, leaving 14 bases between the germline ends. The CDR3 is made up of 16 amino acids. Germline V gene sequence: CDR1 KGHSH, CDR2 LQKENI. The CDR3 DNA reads TGTGCCAGCTCACCGATAGACGGACAGACTAACTATGGCTACACCTTC. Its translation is CASSPIDGQTNYGYTF.